One sample yielded the 5 T cell receptor beta chains listed below, sequenced in a study of cytomegalovirus exposure and HLA in healthy donors (dated by TCRdb to the late 2010s). Libraries were built with the immunoSEQ multiplex PCR assay. In TCRdb, the immuneACCESS table is reduced to in-frame sequences with V and J assigned. These tables do not hold every clone; where another copy was compared, an unresolved V gene accounts for under half, and the others remain unexplained. The sample profile shows 200,000 to 300,000 clones; 90% of them were found once. In total, the top ten clones hold 2.5% to 3.5% of the sample. Sequenced: PBMCs. All receptors derive from a woman aged 30 to 39 in good health and CMV-seronegative.

V is TRBV18 and J is TRBJ2-1, with D possibly being TRBD2 (6 bases). CDR3 length equals 19 residues. Per germline, CDR1 KGHSH and CDR2 LQKENI. V lost 3 bases and J lost 1, with 22 bases in between. The CDR3 DNA reads TGTGCCAGCTCACCCGTAACCACTAGGTACGGAGGGTCCTACAATGAGCAGTTCTTC. Amino acids: CASSPVTTRYGGSYNEQFF.

The chain employs TRBV25-1 and TRBJ1-3, with D possibly being TRBD1 (5 bases). Trimming took off 2 bases at V and 8 bases at J, with 16 bases between the two ends. The CDR3 has 15 amino acids. Germline loops: CDR1 MGHDK, CDR2 SYGVNS. CDR3 nucleotides: TGTGCCAGCAGTGAACCCAGGGACTGGGTGGACACCATATATTTT. Amino acids: CASSEPRDWVDTIYF.

The rearrangement links TRBV29-1 to TRBJ1-5, with D possibly being TRBD1 (5 bases). V was trimmed by 6 bases and J by 6 bases, leaving 12 bases between them. Germline V gene lookup returns CDR1 SQVTM and CDR2 ANQGSEA. The CDR3 covers 12 residues. As DNA, the CDR3 is TGCAGCGTCGGACAATGGGGTCAGCCCCAGCATTTT. Residues: CSVGQWGQPQHF.

CDR3 in DNA: TGTGCCAGCACCCAAAGAACCGGGACCGCCAAGTACTTC. It encodes CASTQRTGTAKYF. V gene TRBV6-8 combines with J gene TRBJ2-7, with D possibly called TRBD1 or TRBD2 (5 bases each). Trimming cost V 7 bases and J 11 bases, with 21 bases left between them. Germline CDR1 reads MNHGY; CDR2 reads SAAAGT. The CDR3 loop spans 13 amino acids.

This chain joins TRBV27 and TRBJ2-3, with unresolved D. V was shortened by 1 base and J by 0 bases, with 11 bases between the two germline ends. Germline CDR1 is MNHEY and CDR2 is SMNVEV (reference sequence). This CDR3 has 16 amino acids. DNA of the CDR3: TGTGCCAGCAGTTTATACGGCGTTCCTAGCACAGATACGCAGTATTTT. Translated, it gives CASSLYGVPSTDTQYF.